These 9 T cell receptor beta chains were sequenced from one sample in a study of identical twins' blood T cells (dated by TCRdb to about 2013). The library was obtained by 5' RACE. TCRdb names Illumina Genome Analyzer IIx as the instrument used. Using fastp trimming at Q25 and MiXCR clonotype assembly, TCRdb reanalyzed the public sequencing data and kept in-frame beta chains. Rows merge per CDR3 protein into single entries with the most common DNA and genes. The sample records 350,000 to 400,000 distinct CDR3 sequences, 28% of which are singletons. The biggest ten clones account for 6.1% of the sample. Material: PBMCs. The origin of the receptors is a woman aged 18-49 years in good health.

The rearrangement links TRBV18 to TRBJ1-3; D not resolved. The CDR3 spans 16 residues. The germline V gene has CDR1 KGHSH and CDR2 LQKENI. The V and J ends lost 0 bases and 0 bases respectively, with 9 bases between them. CDR3 bases: TGTGCCAGCTCACCACCAGGGCGAAACTCTGGAAACACCATATATTTT. Its translation: CASSPPGRNSGNTIYF.

This chain joins TRBV12-3 or TRBV12-4 and TRBJ1-6; D unresolved. Trimming removed 3 bases at V and 0 bases at J, with 18 bases between. This CDR3 comprises 19 residues. The CDR3 nucleotides are TGTGCCAGCAGTTTTTCCGGGAGTGGTCCGGACTCCTATAATTCACCCCTCCACTTT. This codes for CASSFSGSGPDSYNSPLHF.

The V and J genes are TRBV5-1 and TRBJ1-6, with D uncertain. Germline CDR1 and CDR2: SGHRS and YFSETQ. Trimming stripped 1 base from V and 7 bases from J, with 6 bases between. This CDR3 spans 13 amino acids. The CDR3 spells CASSLTWNSPLHF. CDR3 nucleotides: TGCGCCAGCAGCTTGACCTGGAATTCACCCCTCCACTTT.

This sequence joins TRBV5-1 and TRBJ2-3; 12 bases map to TRBD2. J gave up 5 bases and V 0 bases, and 4 bases lay outside the gene matches. The CDR3 has 16 amino acids. Looked up from germline, CDR1 is SGHRS and CDR2 is YFSETQ. CDR3 residues: CASSLAILAGGDTQYF. DNA for the CDR3: TGCGCCAGCAGCTTGGCCATACTAGCGGGGGGAGATACGCAGTATTTT.

The chain links TRBV11-3 to TRBJ2-7; 9 bases line up with TRBD2. The germline gives CDR1 SGHNT, CDR2 YENEEA. CDR3 length: 17 residues. Germline trimming cut 3 bases from V and 0 bases from J; bases unmatched to any gene: 9. The CDR3 here is CASSFNSGGKSSYEQYF. In nucleotides, the CDR3 is TGTGCCAGCAGCTTTAATAGCGGGGGCAAGAGCTCCTACGAGCAGTACTTC.

In its sample, this clonotype was seen a few times. The chain couples TRBV20-1 to TRBJ2-1, with D unresolved. The V gene lost 6 bases and the J gene lost 0 bases, with 9 bases spanning the gap. CDR1 is DFQATT and CDR2 is SNEGSKA in the germline V gene (reference sequence). CDR3 length equals 13 residues. CDR3 residues: CSAPGVSYNEQFF. The CDR3 region has the DNA TGCAGTGCGCCAGGCGTCTCCTACAATGAGCAGTTCTTC.

Points on this clonotype: One end of the junction fails to match germline, which may point to a read error. The chain couples TRBV6-6 to TRBJ1-3, with D unclear. Germline V CDR1 and CDR2: MNHNY, SVGAGI (reference sequence). The CDR3 runs 12 residues. CDR3 sequence reads: CANSYNGNTIYF. The CDR3 DNA reads TGTGCCAACAGTTACAATGGAAACACCATATATTTT.

The V and J genes are TRBV2 and TRBJ1-2; D unclear. Trimming shortened V by 4 bases and J by 3 bases, and 9 bases separated the two germline ends. Germline V gene lookup returns CDR1 SNHLY and CDR2 FYNNEI. The CDR3 is 13 residues long. As DNA, the CDR3 is TGTGCCAGCAGTGTTGCGGCCGACTATGGCTACACCTTC. Its protein is CASSVAADYGYTF.

This clonotype has at least ten counts. J is TRBJ1-2 and V is TRBV3-1; perhaps TRBD1 as D (5 bases). Trimming left V 3 bases short and J 4 bases short, with 15 bases between. The germline gives CDR1 LGHDT, CDR2 YNNKEL (reference sequence). The CDR3 sequence is 15 residues long. CDR3 nucleotides: TGTGCCAGCAGCCACGCAGACAGTGCTTCCTATGGCTACACCTTC. It yields the protein CASSHADSASYGYTF.